Below are 20 T cell receptor beta chains sequenced from a single sample in a study of OX40 agonist ivuxolimab in advanced cancers. Assay: immunoSEQ multiplex PCR; the TCRdb copy retains only in-frame clones and omits some. The table has about 67,000 clones, 70% to 90% seen once. This sample comprised CD4+ or CD8+ T cells sorted from blood, obtained in a trial of the OX40 agonist ivuxolimab. All receptors derive from an adult with an advanced solid tumor such as melanoma, head and neck, liver or kidney cancer.

The chain joins TRBV18 to TRBJ1-4; D is perhaps TRBD1 (5 bases). The CDR3 is made up of 15 amino acids. Germline CDR1 KGHSH, CDR2 LQKENI. The V gene lost 4 bases and the J gene lost 0 bases, with 9 bases spanning the gap. CDR3 sequence (DNA): TGTGCCAGCTCACTTGACAGAGCAACTAATGAAAAACTGTTTTTT. Its protein product is CASSLDRATNEKLFF.

The chain recombines TRBV29-1 with TRBJ2-5; 7 nucleotides align to TRBD2. The CDR3 has 12 amino acids. The V and J ends lost 6 bases and 7 bases, in that order; junction bases with no gene match: 8. Germline assignment: CDR1 SQVTM and CDR2 ANQGSEA. CDR3 sequence reads: CSVGAGSGTQYF. CDR3 DNA: TGCAGCGTGGGAGCGGGGTCAGGGACCCAGTACTTC.

This sequence joins TRBV10-3 and TRBJ1-2; perhaps TRBD1 as D (5 bases). The V and J ends lost 2 bases and 0 bases respectively, with 7 bases between them. CDR3 length: 14 residues. Germline CDR1 ENHRY, CDR2 SYGVKD. CDR3 DNA: TGTGCCATCAGTGAGGACAGTACTAACTATGGCTACACCTTC. Translating gives CAISEDSTNYGYTF.

The rearrangement links TRBV28 to TRBJ2-5; 12 bases are shared with TRBD2. Germline V CDR1 and CDR2: MDHEN, SYDVKM. The CDR3 runs 18 residues. V lost 7 bases and J lost 1; bases outside the gene matches: 13. The CDR3 DNA sequence: TGTGCCAGCATCTCAAGGTGGCCTAGCGGGAGGGCCCAAGAGACCCAGTACTTC. This gives the protein CASISRWPSGRAQETQYF.

The chain has TRBV19 and TRBJ2-5; D may be TRBD1 (5 bases). Germline V gene lookup returns CDR1 LNHDA and CDR2 SQIVND (reference sequence). The length of the CDR3 is 12 residues. The CDR3 nucleotides read TGTGCAACCCAGGGCCGAGGAGAGACCCAGTACTTC. Protein sequence: CATQGRGETQYF.

This chain joins TRBV12-5 and TRBJ2-1; tentative D call: TRBD1 (6 bases). The CDR3 sequence is 17 residues long. Germline loops: CDR1 LGHNT, CDR2 FRNRAP. V lost 5 bases and J 0 bases, leaving 17 bases between the germline ends. The CDR3 nucleotides read TGTGCTAGTGGTCCACCTGGGACATTGAGCTCCTACAATGAGCAGTTCTTC. Its translation: CASGPPGTLSSYNEQFF. Filled out from reference TRBV12-5 and TRBJ2-1, the complete variable domain reads DARVTQTPRHKVTEMGQEVTMRCQPILGHNTVFWYRQTMMQGLELLAYFRNRAPLDDSGMPKDRFSAEMPDATLATLKIQPSEPRDSAVYFCASGPPGTLSSYNEQFFGPGTRLTVL.

This chain uses TRBV5-1 with TRBJ1-4, with 10 bases fitting TRBD1. The CDR3 spans 15 residues. CDR1 and CDR2 (germline): SGHRS, YFSETQ. V trimming: 4 bases; J trimming: 4 bases; junction bases outside the gene matches: 4. The CDR3 is CASSAGTGVNEKLFF. The CDR3 DNA sequence: TGCGCCAGCAGCGCGGGGACAGGGGTTAATGAAAAACTGTTTTTT.

V and J are TRBV7-8 and TRBJ1-1; D might be TRBD1 (5 bases). Germline CDR1 is SGHVS and CDR2 is FQNEAQ. V lost 5 bases to trimming and J lost 5 bases, with 21 bases between them. CDR3 size: 16 residues. In nucleotides, the CDR3 is TGTGCCAGCAGCGATGTGGGTAGGGGACTGAGGACTGAAGCTTTCTTT. Its protein product is CASSDVGRGLRTEAFF.

In DNA, the CDR3 is TGCGCCAGCAGTCAACATACCCGGGACAGGGGCTTTTTCAACACTGAAGCTTTCTTT. Amino acids: CASSQHTRDRGFFNTEAFF. The chain combines TRBV23-1 with TRBJ1-1; 10 bases map to TRBD1. TRBV23-1 is noted as an ORF with a role that remains uncertain. This CDR3 is built from 19 residues. The J segment lost 2 bases and the V segment lost 2 bases, leaving 14 bases of the junction unmatched.

The chain joins TRBV5-5 to TRBJ2-2, with 15 bases that match TRBD2. Germline values: CDR1 SGHKS, CDR2 YYEKEE (reference sequence). V gave up 0 bases and J gave up 0 bases; unmatched junction bases: 3. CDR3 length: 19 residues. Written as DNA, the CDR3 is TGTGCCAGCAGCTTGGCGGGACTAGCGGGAGGAACGAACACCGGGGAGCTGTTTTTT. Amino acids: CASSLAGLAGGTNTGELFF.

J is TRBJ2-7 and V is TRBV28; D is tentatively TRBD1 or TRBD2 (6 bases each). Trimming removed 4 bases at V and 2 bases at J, with 18 bases between. The CDR3 has 16 residues. The germline gives CDR1 MDHEN, CDR2 SYDVKM. The CDR3 sequence: CASSSPSRGPPYEQYF. The CDR3 bases are TGTGCCAGCAGTTCCCCCTCCCGGGGGCCCCCCTACGAGCAGTACTTC.

This clone has more than one count but fewer than ten. The chain uses TRBV4-3 and TRBJ1-1; D ambiguous. CDR1 is LGHNA and CDR2 is YSLEER in the germline V gene. Trimming removed 3 bases at V and 7 bases at J, with 12 bases between. CDR3 size: 13 residues. CDR3 protein: CASSHSPGSEAFF. CDR3 bases: TGCGCCAGCAGCCATTCCCCGGGGAGTGAAGCTTTCTTT.

The chain employs TRBV7-3 and TRBJ2-2, with TRBD2 matching 7 bases. This CDR3 comprises 16 residues. J was trimmed by 0 bases and V by 1 base; bases with no gene match: 2. Germline assignment: CDR1 SGHTA and CDR2 FQGTGA. In DNA, the CDR3 is TGTGCCAGCAGCTTAAGCGGGGGAGCGAACACCGGGGAGCTGTTTTTT. Translating it yields CASSLSGGANTGELFF.

V usage is TRBV6-5 and J usage is TRBJ2-1; tentative D call: TRBD1 (6 bases). Trimming took off 9 bases at V and 7 bases at J, with 16 bases between the two ends. CDR1 MNHEY and CDR2 SVGAGI come from the germline V gene. The CDR3 sequence is 13 residues long. The CDR3 is CARETQGDNEQFF. The CDR3 DNA sequence: TGTGCCAGGGAGACACAGGGTGATAATGAGCAGTTCTTC.

The chain employs TRBV7-2 and TRBJ1-3; D is ambiguous. Germline V gene sequence: CDR1 SGHTA, CDR2 FQGNSA. The V end was cut by 7 bases, the J end by 0 bases, with 10 bases between. This CDR3 contains 14 residues. The CDR3 region is CASKVQDSGNTIYF. The CDR3 DNA follows: TGTGCCAGCAAGGTGCAAGACTCTGGAAACACCATATATTTT.

J is TRBJ1-5 and V is TRBV19; D gene unclear. CDR1 and CDR2 (germline): LNHDA, SQIVND (reference sequence). The V end lost 6 bases, the J end lost 0 bases, and 12 bases lay between the germline ends. The CDR3 runs to 15 residues. The CDR3 sequence: CASRMGVYSNQPQHF. In DNA form, the CDR3 reads TGTGCCAGTAGAATGGGAGTATATAGCAATCAGCCCCAGCATTTT.

The chain combines TRBV30 with TRBJ2-2; D not resolved. CDR3 length equals 14 residues. Germline values: CDR1 GTSNPN, CDR2 SVGIG (reference sequence). The V gene lost 0 bases and the J gene lost 4 bases, with 9 bases spanning the gap. The CDR3, as DNA: TGTGCCTGGAGTGTAGCTGTCATCACCGGGGAGCTGTTTTTT. Translating gives CAWSVAVITGELFF.

The sample holds one count of this clone. The J gene is TRBJ2-2, the V gene TRBV11-2, with D unclear. This CDR3 has 17 amino acids. Germline CDR1 reads SGHAT; CDR2 reads FQNNGV. V lost 5 bases and J 4 bases, leaving 20 bases between the germline ends. CDR3 in DNA: TGTGCCAGCAGCAGACATACGGTACGGGTCAGCACCGGGGAGCTGTTTTTT. Its translation is CASSRHTVRVSTGELFF.

This clone was counted a few times. Written as DNA, the CDR3 is TGTGCCAGCAGCGTAGGGGTCGGCTATGCGGACACCATATATTTT. This codes for CASSVGVGYADTIYF. V and J are TRBV9 and TRBJ1-3; D ambiguous. In germline, CDR1 is SGDLS, CDR2 YYNGEE. The CDR3 consists of 15 residues. V was shortened by 0 bases and J by 8 bases, with 15 bases between the two germline ends.

The chain links TRBV7-3 to TRBJ2-2; D gene unclear. The CDR3 covers 14 residues. Germline CDR1 and CDR2: SGHTA and FQGTGA. V was trimmed by 5 bases and J by 5 bases, leaving 12 bases between them. The CDR3 nucleotides are TGTGCCAGCAGCCTCAATATGGGTACCGGGGAGCTGTTTTTT. This translates into CASSLNMGTGELFF.